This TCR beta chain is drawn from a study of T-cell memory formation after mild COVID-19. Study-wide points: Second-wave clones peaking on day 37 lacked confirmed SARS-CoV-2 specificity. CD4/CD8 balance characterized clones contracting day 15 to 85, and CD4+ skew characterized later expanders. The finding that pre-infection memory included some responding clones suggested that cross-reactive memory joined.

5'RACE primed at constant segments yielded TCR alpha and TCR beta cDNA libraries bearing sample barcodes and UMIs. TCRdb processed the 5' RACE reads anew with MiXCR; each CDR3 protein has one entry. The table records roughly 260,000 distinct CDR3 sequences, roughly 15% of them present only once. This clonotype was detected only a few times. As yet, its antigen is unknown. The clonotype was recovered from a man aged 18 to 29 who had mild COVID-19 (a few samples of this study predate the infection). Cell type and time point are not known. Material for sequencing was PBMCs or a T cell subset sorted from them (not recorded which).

The CDR3 nucleotides read TGCAGCGTTAAAACAGGGGTCAACACCGGGGAGCTGTTTTTT. This encodes CSVKTGVNTGELFF. The chain uses TRBV29-1 and TRBJ2-2; 7 nucleotides match TRBD1. Germline-derived CDR1 and CDR2 are SQVTM and ANQGSEA. This CDR3 has 14 amino acids. V shed 5 bases, J shed 2 bases, and the junction held 5 bases outside the gene matches.